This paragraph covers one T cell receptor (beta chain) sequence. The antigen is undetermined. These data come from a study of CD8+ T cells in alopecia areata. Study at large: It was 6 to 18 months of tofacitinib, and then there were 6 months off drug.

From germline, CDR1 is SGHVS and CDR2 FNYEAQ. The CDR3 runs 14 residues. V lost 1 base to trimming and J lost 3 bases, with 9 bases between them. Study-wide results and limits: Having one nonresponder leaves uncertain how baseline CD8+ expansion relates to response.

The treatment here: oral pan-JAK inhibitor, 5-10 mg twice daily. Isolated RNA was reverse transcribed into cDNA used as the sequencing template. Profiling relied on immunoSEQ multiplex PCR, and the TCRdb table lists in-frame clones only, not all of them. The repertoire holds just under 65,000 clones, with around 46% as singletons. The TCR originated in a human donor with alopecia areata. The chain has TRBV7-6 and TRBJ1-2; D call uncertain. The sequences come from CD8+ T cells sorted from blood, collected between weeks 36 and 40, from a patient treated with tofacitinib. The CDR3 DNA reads TGTGCCAGCAGCTTAGGTCCCGGAGACTATGGCTACACCTTC. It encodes CASSLGPGDYGYTF.